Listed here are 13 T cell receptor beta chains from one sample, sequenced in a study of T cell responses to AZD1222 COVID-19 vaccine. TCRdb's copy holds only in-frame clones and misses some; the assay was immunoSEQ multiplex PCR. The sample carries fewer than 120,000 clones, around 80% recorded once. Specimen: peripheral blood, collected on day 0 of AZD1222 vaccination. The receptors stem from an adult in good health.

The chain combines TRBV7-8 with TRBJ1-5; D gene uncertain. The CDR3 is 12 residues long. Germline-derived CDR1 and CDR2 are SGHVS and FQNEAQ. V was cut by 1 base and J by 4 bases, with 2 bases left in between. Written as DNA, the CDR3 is TGTGCCAGCAGCTTAGAAAATCAGCCCCAGCATTTT. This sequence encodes CASSLENQPQHF.

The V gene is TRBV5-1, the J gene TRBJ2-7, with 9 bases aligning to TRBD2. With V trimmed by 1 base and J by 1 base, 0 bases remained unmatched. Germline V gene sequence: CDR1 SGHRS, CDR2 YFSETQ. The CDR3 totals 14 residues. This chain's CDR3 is CASSLTSGSYEQYF. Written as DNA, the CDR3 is TGCGCCAGCAGCTTGACTAGCGGGTCCTACGAGCAGTACTTC. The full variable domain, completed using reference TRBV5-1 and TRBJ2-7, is KAGVTQTPRYLIKTRGQQVTLSCSPISGHRSVSWYQQTPGQGLQFLFEYFSETQRNKGNFPGRFSGRQFSNSRSEMNVSTLELGDSALYLCASSLTSGSYEQYFGPGTRLTVT.

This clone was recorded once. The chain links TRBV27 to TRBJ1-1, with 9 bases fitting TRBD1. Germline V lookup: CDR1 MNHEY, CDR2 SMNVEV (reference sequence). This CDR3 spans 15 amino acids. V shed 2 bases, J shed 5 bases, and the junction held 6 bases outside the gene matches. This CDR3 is CASSLQQQGATEAFF. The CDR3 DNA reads TGTGCCAGCAGTTTACAACAACAGGGGGCTACTGAAGCTTTCTTT.

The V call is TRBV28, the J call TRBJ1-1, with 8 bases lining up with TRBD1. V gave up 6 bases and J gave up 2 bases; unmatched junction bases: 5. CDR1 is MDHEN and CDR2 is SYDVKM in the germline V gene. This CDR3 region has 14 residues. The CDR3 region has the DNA TGTGCCAGCAGATTGGGACAGGTAAACACTGAAGCTTTCTTT. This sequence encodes CASRLGQVNTEAFF.

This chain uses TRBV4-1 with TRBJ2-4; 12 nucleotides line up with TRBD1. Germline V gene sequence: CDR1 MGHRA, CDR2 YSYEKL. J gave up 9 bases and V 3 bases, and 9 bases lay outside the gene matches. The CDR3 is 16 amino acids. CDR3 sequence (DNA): TGCGCCAGCAGCCAGGCCGGGACAGGGGGCATGGGCATTCAGTACTTC. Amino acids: CASSQAGTGGMGIQYF.

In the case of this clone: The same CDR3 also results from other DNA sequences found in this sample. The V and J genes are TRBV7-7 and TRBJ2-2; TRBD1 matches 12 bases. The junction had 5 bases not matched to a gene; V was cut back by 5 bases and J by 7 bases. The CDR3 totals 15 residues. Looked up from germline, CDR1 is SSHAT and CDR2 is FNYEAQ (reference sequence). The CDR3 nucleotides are TGTGCCAGCAGCGTCGGGACAGGGGGCATCGGGGAGCTGTTTTTT. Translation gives CASSVGTGGIGELFF.

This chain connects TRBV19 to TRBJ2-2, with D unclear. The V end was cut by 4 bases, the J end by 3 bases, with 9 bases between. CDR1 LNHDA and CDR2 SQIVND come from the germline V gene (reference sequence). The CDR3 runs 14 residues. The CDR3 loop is CASSTVGDTGELFF. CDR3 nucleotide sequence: TGTGCCAGTAGTACGGTAGGAGACACCGGGGAGCTGTTTTTT.

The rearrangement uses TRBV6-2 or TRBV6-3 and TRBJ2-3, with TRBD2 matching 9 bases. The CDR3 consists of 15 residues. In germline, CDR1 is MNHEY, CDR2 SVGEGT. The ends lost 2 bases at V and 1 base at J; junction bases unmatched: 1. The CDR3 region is CASSYAGGGTDTQYF. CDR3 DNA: TGTGCCAGCAGTTACGCGGGGGGGGGCACAGATACGCAGTATTTT.

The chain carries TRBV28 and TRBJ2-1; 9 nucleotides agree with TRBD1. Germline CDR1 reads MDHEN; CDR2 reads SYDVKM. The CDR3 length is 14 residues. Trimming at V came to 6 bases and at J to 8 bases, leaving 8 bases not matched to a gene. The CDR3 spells CASRSTGGAYEQFF. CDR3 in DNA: TGTGCCAGCAGGTCGACAGGGGGTGCGTATGAGCAGTTCTTC.

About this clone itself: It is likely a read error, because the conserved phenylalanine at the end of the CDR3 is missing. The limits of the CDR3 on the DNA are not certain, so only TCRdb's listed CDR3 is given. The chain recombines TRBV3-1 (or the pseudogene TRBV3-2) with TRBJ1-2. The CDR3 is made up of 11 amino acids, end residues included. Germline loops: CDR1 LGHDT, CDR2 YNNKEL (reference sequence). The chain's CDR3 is CASSHRDPFGG.

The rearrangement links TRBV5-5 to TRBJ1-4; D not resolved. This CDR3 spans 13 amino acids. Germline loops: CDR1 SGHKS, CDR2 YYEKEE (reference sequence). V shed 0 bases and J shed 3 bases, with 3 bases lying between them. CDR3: CASSLAPNEKLFF. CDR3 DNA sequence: TGTGCCAGCAGCTTGGCCCCTAATGAAAAACTGTTTTTT.

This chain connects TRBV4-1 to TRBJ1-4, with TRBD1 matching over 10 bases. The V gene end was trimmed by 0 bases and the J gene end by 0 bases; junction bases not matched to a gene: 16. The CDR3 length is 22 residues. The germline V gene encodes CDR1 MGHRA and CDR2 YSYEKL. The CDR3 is CASSQESLRRDRGLATNEKLFF. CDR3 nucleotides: TGCGCCAGCAGCCAAGAGAGCCTTCGGCGGGACAGGGGCCTTGCAACTAATGAAAAACTGTTTTTT.

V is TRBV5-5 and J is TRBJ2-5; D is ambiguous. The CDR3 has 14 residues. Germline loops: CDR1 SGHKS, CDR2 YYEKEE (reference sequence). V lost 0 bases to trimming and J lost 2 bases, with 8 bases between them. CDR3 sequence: CASSLGSEQETQYF. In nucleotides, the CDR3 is TGTGCCAGCAGCTTGGGGTCCGAACAAGAGACCCAGTACTTC.